The source of this T cell receptor (beta chain) is a study of blood T cell repertoires in COVID-19. Background on the study: Acute-phase and convalescent COVID-19 samples originated in the United States, Italy and Spain. PBMCs, B-cell-depleted T cells, or T cells were the source of the cDNA or gDNA that made up the material.

This clone was counted once. Profiled with immunoSEQ multiplex PCR; TCRdb holds only in-frame clones, not every one. Of 100,000 to 120,000 clones in the sample, roughly 80% were seen once. Trimming took 11 bases from V and 3 from J, leaving 11 bases between them. The CDR3 is 12 amino acids. CDR1 and CDR2 from the germline V gene are MNHNY and SVGAGI (reference sequence). Sequences were obtained from peripheral blood. The receptor comes from a woman aged 60-70 years with acute or convalescent COVID-19. The chain carries TRBV6-6 and TRBJ1-5, with a weak D call TRBD1 (6 bases). DNA for the CDR3: TGTGCCGCCCGGGACAACAATCAGCCCCAGCATTTT. Translated: CAARDNNQPQHF.